This passage covers 15 T cell receptor beta chains from one sample sequenced in a study of CD8+CD57+ T cells in acquired aplastic anemia. By flow cytometry, patients selected for sequencing had shown an expansion of CD8+CD57+ cells. Profiles of TCR beta VDJ and CDR3 were generated from a genomic DNA template. TCRdb ran MiXCR on the reads and lists one entry per CDR3 protein. The table has 310,000 or so distinct CDR3 sequences, approximately 57% seen once; the top ten hold under 1.5%. The specimen was sorted CD4+, CD8+, or CD8+CD57+ T cells (not recorded which) from PBMCs. The receptors come from a human donor with aplastic anemia.

This chain links TRBV5-1 with TRBJ1-3; D uncertain. V lost 0 bases to trimming and J lost 4 bases, with 5 bases between them. This CDR3 spans 13 amino acids. Germline V gene data show CDR1 as SGHRS and CDR2 as YFSETQ. CDR3 sequence reads: CASSLDQGNTIYF. DNA of the CDR3: TGCGCCAGCAGCTTGGATCAAGGAAACACCATATATTTT. Variable domain in full (rest from reference TRBV5-1 and TRBJ1-3): KAGVTQTPRYLIKTRGQQVTLSCSPISGHRSVSWYQQTPGQGLQFLFEYFSETQRNKGNFPGRFSGRQFSNSRSEMNVSTLELGDSALYLCASSLDQGNTIYFGEGSWLTVV.

This rearrangement joins TRBV29-1 to TRBJ2-7, with D tentatively TRBD2 (6 bases). V was pared by 6 bases and J by 4 bases, with 16 bases between. The CDR3 sequence is 13 residues long. Germline CDR1 is SQVTM and CDR2 is ANQGSEA. The CDR3 region is CSVAFGGMYEQYF. The CDR3 DNA follows: TGCAGCGTCGCTTTTGGGGGGATGTACGAGCAGTACTTC.

This clonotype has just one count. This clone may be a read error of a much larger clone one base away. V and J are TRBV7-9 and TRBJ2-7; D call uncertain. V shed 1 base and J shed 4 bases, with 5 bases lying between them. Germline V lookup: CDR1 SEHNR, CDR2 FQNEAQ (reference sequence). This CDR3 has 12 amino acids. This CDR3 reads CASSLVWYEQYF. The CDR3 DNA reads as TGTGCCAGCAGCTTAGTCTGGTACGAGCAGTACTTC. The full variable domain, in which reference TRBV7-9 and TRBJ2-7 provide the parts outside the CDR3, is DTGVSQNPRHKITKRGQNVTFRCDPISEHNRLYWYRQTLGQGPEFLTYFQNEAQLEKSRLLSDRFSAERPKGSFSTLEIQRTEQGDSAMYLCASSLVWYEQYFGPGTRLTVT.

Many counts were recorded for this clonotype. V usage is TRBV20-1 and J usage is TRBJ1-4, with unresolved D. Germline CDR1 DFQATT, CDR2 SNEGSKA (reference sequence). CDR3 length equals 15 residues. Trimming stripped 0 bases from V and 5 bases from J, with 13 bases between. CDR3 coding DNA: TGCAGTGCTAGAGATGGTAGGATACCGAATGAAAAACTGTTTTTT. Translation: CSARDGRIPNEKLFF.

Written as DNA, the CDR3 is TGCGCCAGCAGCTTGGACACAGGGAGGTCCAACGAGCAGTACTTC. Translated, it gives CASSLDTGRSNEQYF. V gene TRBV5-1 combines with J gene TRBJ2-7; D might be TRBD1 or TRBD2, each matching 6 bases. The CDR3 totals 15 residues. In germline, CDR1 is SGHRS, CDR2 YFSETQ. Deletions cut 0 bases from V and 5 bases from J, with 15 bases between.

The chain carries TRBV2 and TRBJ1-1; D gene ambiguous. The germline gives CDR1 SNHLY, CDR2 FYNNEI. Trimming removed 4 bases from V and 6 bases from J, with 9 bases in between. The length of the CDR3 is 12 residues. CDR3 coding DNA: TGTGCCAGCAGTGTAAATGGACCTGAAGCTTTCTTT. The encoded protein is CASSVNGPEAFF.

The chain uses TRBV19 and TRBJ1-3, with D perhaps matching TRBD1 (6 bases). Trimming left V 4 bases short and J 6 bases short, with 13 bases between. CDR1 is LNHDA and CDR2 is SQIVND in the germline V gene (reference sequence). The CDR3 is 14 residues long. CDR3 DNA: TGTGCCAGTAGTACCCCCGGACAGATAAACACCATATATTTT. Translation gives CASSTPGQINTIYF.

This chain joins TRBV7-9 and TRBJ2-7; the D gene is possibly TRBD2 (6 bases). CDR3 length: 13 amino acids. With 2 bases removed from V and 5 bases from J, the gap between germline ends came to 10 bases. CDR1 and CDR2 (germline): SEHNR, FQNEAQ (reference sequence). In DNA, the CDR3 is TGTGCCAGCAGCTTATACGGGAGCGACGAGCAGTACTTC. Protein: CASSLYGSDEQYF.

Turning to this clonotype: The CDR3 end shows no conserved phenylalanine or tryptophan, and so a read error is likely. The J gene is TRBJ2-7, the V gene TRBV5-1; D is unresolved. CDR3 size: 13 residues. V was clipped by 0 bases and J by 0 bases, with 4 bases between them. CDR1 is SGHRS, CDR2 YFSETQ, per germline. The CDR3 nucleotides read TGCGCCAGCAGCTTGGACAACTCCTACGAGCAGTACCTG. Its protein is CASSLDNSYEQYL.

About this clonotype itself: This likely comes from a read error, as the CDR3 has no conserved phenylalanine or tryptophan at its end. DNA of the CDR3: TGTGCCAGCAGCTTGGAAACAGTCTCACCCAACGTCCTGACTCTC. Its protein is CASSLETVSPNVLTL. The chain recombines TRBV7-9 with TRBJ2-6; unclear D gene. V shed 3 bases and J shed 8 bases, with 14 bases lying between them. The CDR3 consists of 15 residues. Germline CDR1 SEHNR, CDR2 FQNEAQ (reference sequence).

The chain uses TRBV7-9 and TRBJ1-2; possible D gene TRBD1, 6 bases. The V end lost 6 bases, the J end lost 6 bases, and 11 bases lay between the germline ends. There are 12 residues in the CDR3. Germline assignment: CDR1 SEHNR and CDR2 FQNEAQ (reference sequence). DNA of the CDR3: TGTGCCAGCAGTCGACAGGACCATGGCTACACCTTC. Amino acids: CASSRQDHGYTF.

There are a few counts of this clonotype. The V and J genes are TRBV20-1 and TRBJ2-7; D is undetermined. Trimming removed 6 bases from V and 0 bases from J, with 15 bases in between. Germline V CDR1 and CDR2: DFQATT, SNEGSKA (reference sequence). The CDR3 loop spans 14 amino acids. CDR3 sequence: CSANSIYSSYEQYF. CDR3 nucleotides: TGCAGTGCCAATTCCATTTACAGCTCCTACGAGCAGTACTTC.

The rearrangement uses TRBV20-1 and TRBJ2-3, with 11 positions matching TRBD2. In germline, CDR1 is DFQATT, CDR2 SNEGSKA (reference sequence). This CDR3 spans 19 amino acids. V was clipped by 5 bases and J by 0 bases; unmatched bases: 16. The CDR3 spells CSAPPASGGTTASTDTQYF. The CDR3 nucleotides read TGCAGTGCTCCACCTGCTAGCGGGGGGACCACCGCTAGCACAGATACGCAGTATTTT.

The gene calls are TRBV20-1 and TRBJ1-2; D not certain. V was shortened by 1 base and J by 3 bases, with 9 bases between the two germline ends. This CDR3 spans 13 amino acids. Per germline, CDR1 DFQATT and CDR2 SNEGSKA (reference sequence). The CDR3 DNA reads TGCAGTGCTAGAGCGCAAAGAGACTATGGCTACACCTTC. This encodes CSARAQRDYGYTF.

This clonotype was found once. The chain has TRBV15 and TRBJ1-3; D uncertain. The CDR3 is made up of 15 amino acids. V dropped 0 bases and J dropped 2 bases, with 8 bases sitting between them. In germline, CDR1 is LNHNV, CDR2 YYDKDF (reference sequence). The CDR3 reads CATSRDRSPGNTIYF. In DNA form, the CDR3 reads TGTGCCACCAGCAGAGATCGCAGTCCTGGAAACACCATATATTTT. The full variable domain, in which reference TRBV15 and TRBJ1-3 provide the parts outside the CDR3, is DAMVIQNPRYQVTQFGKPVTLSCSQTLNHNVMYWYQQKSSQAPKLLFHYYDKDFNNEADTPDNFQSRRPNTSFCFLDIRSPGLGDTAMYLCATSRDRSPGNTIYFGEGSWLTVV.